This entry is about one T cell receptor beta chain. Its antigen is as yet unknown. RNA transcripts provided the source from which TCR beta CDR3 regions were amplified. The HTBI set primed first-round TCR CDR3 RT-PCR. A single record per CDR3 protein comes from TCRdb applying MiXCR to the multiplex PCR reads. The sample gives approximately 420,000 distinct CDR3 sequences, about 15% of which show up once; 32% is in the top ten. This CDR3 region has 17 residues. V gave up 5 bases and J gave up 1 base, with 18 bases separating them. Germline-derived CDR1 and CDR2 are MNHNS and SASEGT. This sample is drawn from a study of T cells in Graves' hyperthyroidism and ophthalmopathy. Study findings and constraints: Most clonotypes expanded in thyroid above 0.001 were likewise present in blood.

The receptor was derived from a woman aged 25 to 39 with Graves' hyperthyroidism. The V call is TRBV6-1, the J call TRBJ1-3; D is unclear. Sequencing input: blood. The CDR3, as DNA: TGTGCCAGCAGTTTCAAAGGTCATACACTATCTGGAAACACCATATATTTT. It is translated as CASSFKGHTLSGNTIYF.